The present T cell receptor (beta chain) was sequenced within a study of naive and memory T cell subsets. Study-wide findings and caveats: Expression changes during T cell differentiation may affect RNA-based TCR counts. In CD4 and CD8 cells, diversity dropped from naive through EMRA. Possibly reflecting memory cells re-expressing CD45RA, a few larger clonotypes occurred in naive repertoires, especially CD8. Naive and memory repertoire findings lacked a ground truth for validation.

An equimolar mix of two oligonucleotides served as the beta constant-region primer for TRBC1 and TRBC2. The ligated cDNA underwent four PCR rounds using SP2 and nested alpha and beta constant-region primers. TCRdb passed the UMI-ligation and nested PCR reads through MiXCR, listing each CDR3 protein once. Among about 90,000 distinct CDR3 sequences, 11% were seen once, and the ten largest hold around 0.13%. Points on this clonotype: Antigen unknown.

V was clipped by 9 bases and J by 0 bases, with 9 bases between them. The CDR3 runs 13 residues. The specimen was naive CD4+ T cells from blood. J is TRBJ2-1 and V is TRBV12-3 or TRBV12-4, with no clear D. This clonotype was obtained from a human donor in good health. CDR3 region: CASALGSYNEQFF. The DNA for the CDR3 is TGTGCCAGTGCCTTGGGCTCCTACAATGAGCAGTTCTTC.